This T cell receptor beta chain was identified in a study of blood T cells in healthy people across ages. Study findings and constraints: TCR beta diversity per million T cells fell roughly linearly with age.

Comment on this clonotype: What it binds is unknown. One end of the junction varies from germline; a read error may be responsible.

Through a sample-barcoded 5' primer and a J-beta primer mix, a second PCR was run for roughly 7 to 11 cycles. TCRdb re-analysed the 5' RACE reads in MiXCR, keeping a single row per CDR3 protein. The sample lists under 850,000 distinct CDR3 sequences, around 36% seen once, with 13% in the top ten. This CDR3 spans 14 amino acids. Germline-derived CDR1 and CDR2 are SGHTA and FQGNSA. The donors, aged 6 to 90, were healthy Caucasians from Russia. Each sample yielded at least 6 micrograms of PBMC total RNA. Material for sequencing was blood. The chain is built from TRBV7-2 and TRBJ2-3; unclear D gene. This clonotype originated in a man between 18 and 29 years old in good health. CDR3 residues: CAGSLGLVEDTQYF. Written as DNA, the CDR3 is TGTGCCGGCAGCTTAGGGCTAGTTGAAGATACGCAGTATTTT.